Listed below are T cell receptor beta chains from one sample, sequenced in a study of regulatory T cells in long-lasting Graves disease. A single record per CDR3 protein comes from TCRdb applying MiXCR to the multiplex PCR reads. The sample contains about 460,000 distinct CDR3 sequences, approximately 15% of which appear only once. These data were likewise used in another study, on T cells in Graves' hyperthyroidism and ophthalmopathy.

The input for sequencing was peripheral blood mononuclear cells (PBMCs), taken at new diagnosis, from a patient treated with antithyroid drugs. Source of these receptors: a woman between 45 and 65 years old with Graves disease. Each CDR3 is given with its conserved first and last residue. The D gene is left open where the match is weak. Only part of the rows carry a size: once, few, many, or a class if the clone is expanded.

v_gene	d_gene	len	abundance	j_gene	CDR3nt	CDR3aa
TRBV2	.	12	many	TRBJ1-1	TGTGCCAGCAGCGACGGGGGGGCTGAAGCTTTCTTT	CASSDGGAEAFF
TRBV9	.	17	.	TRBJ2-4	TGTGCCAGCAGCGTAGTTGCGTCCGGGGGAGCCAAAAACATTCAGTACTTC	CASSVVASGGAKNIQYF
TRBV20-1	.	14	many	TRBJ2-2	TGCAGTGCTTCCGGGACGCAGAACACCGGGGAGCTGTTTTTT	CSASGTQNTGELFF
TRBV7-3	.	15	.	TRBJ2-1	TGTGCCAGCAGCCCGACTAGACGCTCCTACAATGAGCAGTTCTTC	CASSPTRRSYNEQFF
TRBV7-2	TRBD1	15	many	TRBJ1-1	TGTGCCAGCAGCCTGACCACAGGGGCAGGCACTGAAGCCTTCTTT	CASSLTTGAGTEAFF
TRBV6-1	.	13	.	TRBJ2-2	TGTGCCAGCAGGCCACCCGCCCCCGGGGAGCTGTTTTTT	CASRPPAPGELFF
TRBV24-1	TRBD1	13	.	TRBJ1-1	TGTGCCACCTCGAACAGGGGGAACACTGAAGCTTTCTTT	CATSNRGNTEAFF
TRBV27	.	14	many	TRBJ1-2	TGTGCCAGCAGTTTTAAGGGGGTAAACTATGGCTACACCTTC	CASSFKGVNYGYTF
TRBV19	TRBD1	15	few	TRBJ1-5	TGTGCCAGTAGCCCACAGGGGTTGGGCAATCAGCCCCAGCATTTT	CASSPQGLGNQPQHF
TRBV2	TRBD2	16	many	TRBJ2-5	TGTGCCAGCAGTGAAGGTCTAGCGGGAGGACGGGAGACCCAGTACTTC	CASSEGLAGGRETQYF
TRBV12-3/TRBV12-4	TRBD2	14	many	TRBJ2-7	TGTGCCAGCAGTTCGACTAGCGGGACCTACGAGCAGTACTTC	CASSSTSGTYEQYF
TRBV6-2/TRBV6-3	.	12	.	TRBJ1-1	TGTGCCAGCGGCACGGGGGGCGTGGAGGCTTTCTTT	CASGTGGVEAFF
TRBV20-1	TRBD1	15	many	TRBJ2-5	TGCAGTGCTCCACCGGGACAGGGGGGCGGTGAGACCCAGTACTTC	CSAPPGQGGGETQYF
TRBV3-1	TRBD1	17	.	TRBJ1-5	TGTGCCAGCAGCCAAGACCGAGGACAGGGGGTAAATCAGCCCCAGCATTTT	CASSQDRGQGVNQPQHF
TRBV9	.	13	few	TRBJ2-1	TGTGCCAGCAGCGTAGCACAGGGCCATGAGCAGTTCTTC	CASSVAQGHEQFF
TRBV27	TRBD1	15	many	TRBJ2-7	TGTGCCAGCAGGCTAACAGGGGGGAGCTCCTACGAGCAGTACTTC	CASRLTGGSSYEQYF